One sample yielded the 20 T cell receptor beta chains listed below, sequenced in a study of blood T cell repertoires in COVID-19. The method was immunoSEQ multiplex PCR; TCRdb's version includes in-frame clones alone and lacks a portion of them. This sample has around 310,000 clones, with 80% to 90% found just once. Sequencing used PBMCs or T cells enriched from blood (not recorded which). Source of these receptors: a man under 40 who had recovered from COVID-19.

The chain recombines TRBV5-5 with TRBJ1-6; D might be TRBD1 (5 bases). With 5 bases removed from V and 6 bases from J, the gap between germline ends came to 18 bases. This CDR3 is 16 amino acids long. Per the germline V gene, CDR1 is SGHKS and CDR2 is YYEKEE (reference sequence). The CDR3 loop reads CASRPDPGRSNSPLHF. For the CDR3, the DNA is TGTGCCAGCAGACCGGATCCAGGGAGGTCTAATTCACCCCTCCACTTT. Based on the CDR3 plus reference TRBV5-5 and TRBJ1-6, the full variable domain is DAGVTQSPTHLIKTRGQQVTLRCSPISGHKSVSWYQQVLGQGPQFIFQYYEKEERGRGNFPDRFSARQFPNYSSELNVNALLLGDSALYLCASRPDPGRSNSPLHFGNGTRLTVT.

The rearrangement joins TRBV7-9 to TRBJ1-6, with TRBD1 identical over 8 bases. Germline trimming cut 4 bases from V and 7 bases from J; bases unmatched to any gene: 9. The CDR3 is made up of 16 amino acids. The germline gives CDR1 SEHNR, CDR2 FQNEAQ (reference sequence). The CDR3: CASSSGQGGNNSPLHF. The DNA of the CDR3 is TGTGCCAGCAGCTCTGGACAGGGCGGCAACAATTCACCCCTCCACTTT.

This chain connects TRBV15 to TRBJ2-2; D possibly corresponds to TRBD1 (6 bases). The V gene lost 5 bases and the J gene lost 3 bases, with 13 bases spanning the gap. This CDR3 is built from 15 residues. Germline loops: CDR1 LNHNV, CDR2 YYDKDF (reference sequence). The CDR3 coding sequence is TGTGCCACCAGCGCTACAGGGTGGGACACCGGGGAGCTGTTTTTT. It is translated as CATSATGWDTGELFF.

The V gene is TRBV14, the J gene TRBJ2-1; 9 bases map to TRBD1. The CDR3 covers 15 residues. V trimming: 5 bases; J trimming: 6 bases; junction bases outside the gene matches: 8. CDR1 SGHDN and CDR2 FVKESK come from the germline V gene. DNA of the CDR3: TGTGCCAGCAGCTCGAGACAGGGGGACGTCAATGAGCAGTTCTTC. Its protein product is CASSSRQGDVNEQFF.

The V call is TRBV10-1, the J call TRBJ2-1; 10 bases match TRBD1. Germline V CDR1 and CDR2: WNHNN, SYGVQD (reference sequence). The CDR3 is 15 amino acids. V trimming: 7 bases; J trimming: 2 bases; junction bases outside the gene matches: 5. For the CDR3, the DNA is TGCGCCAGCACCGGGGGACAGGGGCCCTACAATGAGCAGTTCTTC. The encoded protein is CASTGGQGPYNEQFF.

This clone has only one observation. This chain links TRBV19 with TRBJ1-2, with 12 nucleotides matching TRBD1. V lost 5 bases to trimming and J lost 6 bases; unmatched junction nucleotides: 13. CDR3 length: 17 amino acids. Germline CDR1 reads LNHDA; CDR2 reads SQIVND (reference sequence). The CDR3 nucleotides are TGTGCCAGTAGTTTCATCCCCCGGGGACAGGGGGCCGATGGCTACACCTTC. Protein sequence: CASSFIPRGQGADGYTF.

The rearrangement uses TRBV11-3 and TRBJ2-1; D is undetermined. The V gene's germline CDR1 is SGHNT and CDR2 YENEEA. Trimming shortened V by 5 bases and J by 0 bases, and 8 bases separated the two germline ends. CDR3 length equals 14 residues. The CDR3 nucleotides read TGTGCCAGCAGCCGCGCAAGCTCCTACAATGAGCAGTTCTTC. This sequence encodes CASSRASSYNEQFF.

This chain uses TRBV7-8 with TRBJ2-2; 7 bases fit TRBD1. Trimming cost V 5 bases and J 7 bases; bases outside gene matches: 7. The CDR3 runs 14 residues. Germline CDR1 is SGHVS and CDR2 is FQNEAQ. The CDR3 sequence is CASSRGGKIGELFF. The CDR3 nucleotides are TGTGCCAGCAGCCGAGGGGGCAAAATCGGGGAGCTGTTTTTT.

The chain links TRBV7-2 to TRBJ2-7; D is perhaps TRBD1 (6 bases). Germline CDR1 and CDR2: SGHTA and FQGNSA. The V end lost 5 bases, the J end lost 3 bases, and 17 bases lay between the germline ends. The CDR3 is made up of 15 amino acids. This CDR3 is CASSLTGTKNYEQYF. DNA of the CDR3: TGTGCCAGCAGCCTAACCGGGACAAAAAACTACGAGCAGTACTTC. Variable domain in full (rest from reference TRBV7-2 and TRBJ2-7): GAGVSQSPSNKVTEKGKDVELRCDPISGHTALYWYRQSLGQGLEFLIYFQGNSAPDKSGLPSDRFSAERTGGSVSTLTIQRTQQEDSAVYLCASSLTGTKNYEQYFGPGTRLTVT.

The V call is TRBV5-1, the J call TRBJ1-1, with D perhaps matching TRBD1 (6 bases). The V end was cut by 3 bases, the J end by 1 base, with 10 bases between. The CDR3 is 14 residues long. From germline, CDR1 is SGHRS and CDR2 YFSETQ. The CDR3 loop is CASSSGQPNTEAFF. Here the CDR3 DNA reads TGCGCCAGCAGCTCCGGACAGCCGAACACTGAAGCTTTCTTT. The entire variable domain, with the rest obtained from reference TRBV5-1 and TRBJ1-1, is as follows: KAGVTQTPRYLIKTRGQQVTLSCSPISGHRSVSWYQQTPGQGLQFLFEYFSETQRNKGNFPGRFSGRQFSNSRSEMNVSTLELGDSALYLCASSSGQPNTEAFFGQGTRLTVV.

This clone turned up a few times. V and J are TRBV13 and TRBJ1-4; D is uncertain. CDR3 length equals 15 residues. Between the trimmed V and J ends, which lost 1 base and 7 bases, there was a span of 13 bases. Germline lookup yields CDR1 PRHDT and CDR2 FYEKMQ (reference sequence). CDR3 coding DNA: TGTGCCAGCAGCTTAGACGGAGGAGGAACTGAAAAACTGTTTTTT. This encodes CASSLDGGGTEKLFF.

This chain links TRBV7-9 with TRBJ1-6, with 10 bases identical to TRBD1. CDR3 length: 15 residues. Germline V gene sequence: CDR1 SEHNR, CDR2 FQNEAQ (reference sequence). V dropped 4 bases and J dropped 7; count of bases not matched to a gene: 4. The chain's CDR3 is CASSSLGQGNSPLHF. In nucleotides, the CDR3 is TGTGCCAGCAGCTCCCTGGGACAGGGGAATTCACCCCTCCACTTT.

The chain has TRBV9 and TRBJ1-6; 8 nucleotides line up with TRBD1. The CDR3 sequence is 17 residues long. Trimming took 2 bases from V and 5 from J; bases not matched to a gene: 9. CDR1 and CDR2 (germline): SGDLS, YYNGEE. The CDR3 DNA sequence: TGTGCCAGCAGCGTTGAACGGGACAGGCGTAATAATTCACCCCTCCACTTT. Protein sequence: CASSVERDRRNNSPLHF.

V and J are TRBV24-1 and TRBJ2-1; no reliable D call. Trimming pared 3 bases from V and 3 bases from J, leaving 8 bases between. Germline V CDR1 and CDR2: KGHDR, SFDVKD. The CDR3 consists of 14 residues. The DNA for the CDR3 is TGTGCCACCAGTGATCCAGACAACTACAATGAGCAGTTCTTC. The encoded protein is CATSDPDNYNEQFF.

J is TRBJ1-6 and V is TRBV4-2; 8 nucleotides match TRBD1. Germline assignment: CDR1 LGHNA and CDR2 YNFKEQ. With V trimmed by 1 base and J by 18 bases, 11 bases remained unmatched. This CDR3 has 14 residues. CDR3 nucleotides: TGTGCCAGCAGCCAAGCCGGGACAGGTCAAACCACCCACTTT. Its translation: CASSQAGTGQTTHF.

This chain joins TRBV23-1 and TRBJ2-7; 10 nucleotides agree with TRBD1. TRBV23-1 is flagged as an ORF with uncertain function. The CDR3 loop spans 16 amino acids. V lost 0 bases to trimming and J lost 6 bases; unmatched junction nucleotides: 8. The CDR3 nucleotides are TGCGCCAGCAGTCAATCTCCCGGGACAGGGGTCTGCGAGCAGTACTTC. As protein: CASSQSPGTGVCEQYF.

J is TRBJ1-1 and V is TRBV19, with D possibly being TRBD1 (6 bases). Deletions cut 2 bases from V and 4 bases from J, with 14 bases between. Looked up from germline, CDR1 is LNHDA and CDR2 is SQIVND (reference sequence). This CDR3 comprises 15 residues. The CDR3 loop is CASSIRGGGLTEAFF. The CDR3 DNA is TGTGCCAGTAGTATACGAGGCGGGGGCCTCACTGAAGCTTTCTTT.

The chain recombines TRBV28 with TRBJ1-5, with 8 bases fitting TRBD1. Germline V lookup: CDR1 MDHEN, CDR2 SYDVKM. This CDR3 contains 15 residues. V lost 3 bases and J lost 5; bases outside the gene matches: 6. CDR3 amino acids: CASSFFAGGDQPQHF. In nucleotides, the CDR3 is TGTGCCAGCAGTTTTTTCGCAGGGGGCGATCAGCCCCAGCATTTT. Full variable domain (missing parts from reference TRBV28 and TRBJ1-5): DVKVTQSSRYLVKRTGEKVFLECVQDMDHENMFWYRQDPGLGLRLIYFSYDVKMKEKGDIPEGYSVSREKKERFSLILESASTNQTSMYLCASSFFAGGDQPQHFGDGTRLSIL.

V usage is TRBV4-1 and J usage is TRBJ2-3, with 11 bases lining up with TRBD2. This CDR3 has 16 amino acids. Germline V gene sequence: CDR1 MGHRA, CDR2 YSYEKL. The J segment lost 0 bases and the V segment lost 6 bases, leaving 5 bases of the junction unmatched. The CDR3 protein is CASRPRLAGSTDTQYF. Here the CDR3 DNA reads TGCGCCAGCAGGCCGCGACTAGCGGGGAGCACAGATACGCAGTATTTT.

The V and J genes are TRBV11-2 and TRBJ1-2; D ambiguous. Germline CDR1 and CDR2: SGHAT and FQNNGV. This CDR3 has 13 residues. V lost 8 bases to trimming and J lost 4 bases, with 14 bases between them. The CDR3 region has the DNA TGTGCCAGCGTCGGAGGGAGTGTCTATGGCTACACCTTC. Its translation: CASVGGSVYGYTF.